This T cell receptor beta chain was identified during a study of T-cell reconstitution after alpha-beta-depleted transplantation in children. Overall study findings and caveats: In patients about two months after transplant, alpha-beta T cells reportedly arose from several hundred expanded graft clones. There were some patients whose high TCRbeta diversity at day 60 came from surviving recipient T cells and thymic progenitors. It was newly produced T cells that mostly accounted for T-cell counts and diversity one year after transplant.

This clonotype was counted only a few times. Its antigen is still unknown. This CDR3 is 13 amino acids long. V was clipped by 2 bases and J by 8 bases, with 13 bases between them. The germline gives CDR1 DFQATT, CDR2 SNEGSKA (reference sequence). Using unique molecular identifiers, the investigators prepared the TCRbeta library. Each CDR3 protein is one row after TCRdb ran MiXCR on the PCR reads. This repertoire shows hundreds of thousands of distinct CDR3 sequences, around 14% found once; its top ten account for roughly 0.77%. J is TRBJ2-1 and V is TRBV20-1, with a tentative D call TRBD1 (8 bases). Sequencing was performed on PBMCs, taken before TCRalphabeta/CD19-depleted stem cell transplant. The TCR comes from a girl between 2 and 10 years old with congenital amegakaryocytic thrombocytopenia, due to receive a stem cell transplant. Here the CDR3 reads CSARQGAGDEQFF. Here the CDR3 DNA reads TGCAGTGCTAGACAGGGGGCGGGGGATGAGCAGTTCTTC.